This T cell receptor (beta chain) was obtained from a study of cytomegalovirus exposure and HLA in healthy donors. Broader study findings: Available immune exposure information was restricted to CMV serostatus only.

Amplification used 60 Vbeta primers and 13 Jbeta primers. Assay: immunoSEQ multiplex PCR; the TCRdb copy retains only in-frame clones and omits some. The table lists 60,000 to 95,000 clones, approximately 72% of them singletons. The length of the CDR3 is 15 residues. Germline V lookup: CDR1 SGHTA, CDR2 FQGNSA. Germline trimming cut 3 bases from V and 5 bases from J; bases unmatched to any gene: 8. For this clone: Its antigen is still unknown.

The chain couples TRBV7-2 to TRBJ2-7, with TRBD2 matching 9 bases. The sample taken for sequencing was PBMCs. The sequence derives from a woman in her thirties or forties in good health and CMV-seropositive. CDR3 nucleotide sequence: TGTGCCAGCAGCTTTAGCGGGGGCCTGGGGGACGAGCAGTACTTC. It is translated as CASSFSGGLGDEQYF.